The 6 T cell receptor beta chains below come from one sample, sequenced in a study of T cell responses to AZD1222 COVID-19 vaccine. Measured with immunoSEQ multiplex PCR; TCRdb has only the in-frame clones, and not every one. The sample carries 96,000 or so clones, roughly 90% recorded once. The sequencing used peripheral blood, collected on day 0 of AZD1222 vaccination. These receptors were obtained from an adult in good health.

The chain combines TRBV9 with TRBJ2-7; D is unclear. From germline, CDR1 is SGDLS and CDR2 YYNGEE. Deletions cut 4 bases from V and 3 bases from J, with 11 bases between. The CDR3 is 13 residues long. CDR3 sequence reads: CASSPRHFYEQYF. CDR3 sequence (DNA): TGTGCCAGCAGCCCCAGACATTTCTACGAGCAGTACTTC.

Concerning this clone itself: This sample also contains other DNA sequences that code for the same CDR3. This chain uses TRBV28 with TRBJ2-3, with D maybe TRBD1 (5 bases). This CDR3 comprises 12 residues. Germline CDR1 is MDHEN and CDR2 is SYDVKM. The germline V and J ends were trimmed by 4 bases and 6 bases, with 8 bases remaining between them. The CDR3 spells CASSSGIDTQYF. CDR3 DNA sequence: TGTGCCAGCAGTTCAGGGATCGATACGCAGTATTTT.

This chain uses TRBV28 with TRBJ1-1; the D is unclear. Germline-derived CDR1 and CDR2 are MDHEN and SYDVKM. CDR3 size: 15 residues. Trimming took 7 bases from V and 2 from J, leaving 17 bases between them. The CDR3 nucleotides read TGTGCCAGCATAAGCTCGGTTGGGTTCAACACTGAAGCTTTCTTT. It yields the protein CASISSVGFNTEAFF.

The chain has TRBV5-5 and TRBJ1-1; D unresolved. CDR1 is SGHKS, CDR2 YYEKEE, per germline (reference sequence). The CDR3 sequence is 15 residues long. V lost 4 bases to trimming and J lost 1 base, with 14 bases between them. The CDR3 region is CASSISPRRNTEAFF. In nucleotides, the CDR3 is TGTGCCAGCAGCATTTCCCCGAGGAGGAACACTGAAGCTTTCTTT. Supplemented by reference TRBV5-5 and TRBJ1-1, the full variable domain reads DAGVTQSPTHLIKTRGQQVTLRCSPISGHKSVSWYQQVLGQGPQFIFQYYEKEERGRGNFPDRFSARQFPNYSSELNVNALLLGDSALYLCASSISPRRNTEAFFGQGTRLTVV.

This chain connects TRBV10-2 to TRBJ2-3, with 13 bases lining up with TRBD2. The length of the CDR3 is 15 residues. Trimming at V came to 5 bases and at J to 5 bases, leaving 4 bases not matched to a gene. CDR1 and CDR2 from the germline V gene are WSHSY and SAAADI. Written as DNA, the CDR3 is TGCGCCAGCAGTCTACTAGCGGGAGGGAGAGATACGCAGTATTTT. It is translated as CASSLLAGGRDTQYF.

The rearrangement joins TRBV6-2 or TRBV6-3 to TRBJ2-7; maybe TRBD1 (5 bases). Trimming removed 5 bases at V and 2 bases at J, with 10 bases between. CDR3 length: 13 residues. Germline-derived CDR1 and CDR2 are MNHEY and SVGEGT. The CDR3 DNA follows: TGTGCCAGCAGTGTCGACAGCCCCTACGAGCAGTACTTC. Translating it yields CASSVDSPYEQYF.